This paragraph reports one T cell receptor beta chain. The data were obtained in a study of blood T cell repertoires in COVID-19. In the study overall: Both acute and convalescent COVID-19 samples were obtained from the United States, Italy and Spain. The cDNA or gDNA used as material had been derived from T cells, B-cell-depleted T cells, or PBMCs.

Germline V lookup: CDR1 SGHRS, CDR2 YFSETQ. CDR3 length: 17 residues. The V segment lost 0 bases and the J segment 5 bases; nucleotides outside the gene matches: 11. In the authors' methods: Reference gene primer amplification yielded estimated nucleated cell counts. Measured with immunoSEQ multiplex PCR; TCRdb has only the in-frame clones, and not every one. Clone size and the V and J calls come from that table; the DNA yielded D and trimming. The sample shows about 6,000 clones, just under 75% of them seen only once. The chain recombines TRBV5-1 with TRBJ2-5; the match to TRBD1 covers 9 bases. This clonotype originated in a man aged 55-75 years with acute or convalescent COVID-19. Source material: peripheral blood. CDR3 DNA sequence: TGCGCCAGCAGCTTGGGAACAGGGGGCAGAGGATGGGAGACCCAGTACTTC. Amino acid sequence: CASSLGTGGRGWETQYF.